The subject of this entry is one T cell receptor (beta chain). This sample stems from a study of OX40 agonist ivuxolimab in advanced cancers. The protocol was immunoSEQ multiplex PCR, while the TCRdb copy is restricted to in-frame clones and leaves out a portion. The sample has 80,000 or so clones, roughly nine tenths seen once. The sequencing here drew on CD4+ or CD8+ T cells sorted from blood, taken in a trial of the OX40 agonist ivuxolimab. This TCR was recovered from an adult with an advanced solid tumor such as melanoma, head and neck, liver or kidney cancer.

The CDR3 DNA sequence: TGTGCCAGCAGTGTGGGGATGGATTCACCCCTCCACTTT. It is translated as CASSVGMDSPLHF. This chain links TRBV6-5 with TRBJ1-6; no clear D. The CDR3 extends over 13 amino acids. Trimming stripped 5 bases from V and 8 bases from J, with 10 bases between. CDR1 is MNHEY, CDR2 SVGAGI, per germline.